What follows are 9 T cell receptor beta chains derived from one specimen sequenced in a study of blood T cell repertoires in COVID-19. TCRdb's copy holds only in-frame clones and misses some; the assay was immunoSEQ multiplex PCR. The table shows around 100,000 clones, with approximately 85% occurring only once. The sequenced sample consisted of peripheral blood. The source of these receptors is a woman aged 55-69 years with COVID-19, enrolled during active disease.

The chain joins TRBV7-2 to TRBJ2-2, with a possible D match to TRBD1 (7 bases). Germline CDR1 and CDR2: SGHTA and FQGNSA. This CDR3 has 15 residues. V lost 6 bases to trimming and J lost 7 bases, with 18 bases between them. CDR3 sequence reads: CASRPQGGAGGELFF. The CDR3 DNA follows: TGTGCCAGCAGGCCTCAGGGGGGTGCAGGCGGGGAGCTGTTTTTT.

The genes are TRBV7-6 and TRBJ2-1; D gene unclear. Deletions cut 1 base from V and 5 bases from J, with 12 bases between. Germline V lookup: CDR1 SGHVS, CDR2 FNYEAQ. The CDR3 spans 15 residues. CDR3 in DNA: TGTGCCAGCAGCTTAGAGAGACTTCAACACAATGAGCAGTTCTTC. Its protein product is CASSLERLQHNEQFF.

The chain has TRBV4-1 and TRBJ1-5, with 8 nucleotides matching TRBD1. The trim removed 0 bases at V and 9 bases at J, leaving 7 bases unmatched. This CDR3 spans 15 amino acids. CDR1 is MGHRA and CDR2 is YSYEKL in the germline V gene. The CDR3 region is CASSQDGTGRGPQHF. For the CDR3, the DNA is TGCGCCAGCAGCCAAGATGGGACAGGCCGTGGGCCCCAGCATTTT.

The chain couples TRBV6-1 to TRBJ1-2; 7 bases match TRBD1. Germline V CDR1 and CDR2: MNHNS, SASEGT. The CDR3 length is 14 residues. After removal of 3 bases from V and 3 bases from J, the junction contained 4 bases not matched to a gene. CDR3 DNA sequence: TGTGCCAGCAGTGAGACGACAGGGTACTATGGCTACACCTTC. This encodes CASSETTGYYGYTF.

The chain has TRBV7-8 and TRBJ1-5, with 8 nucleotides matching TRBD1. Germline lookup yields CDR1 SGHVS and CDR2 FQNEAQ. With 2 bases clipped from V and 10 bases from J, the junction kept 7 bases outside the gene matches. The length of the CDR3 is 14 residues. The CDR3 DNA follows: TGTGCCAGCAGCTTAACTCAGGGGGCGGGACCCCAGCATTTT. This translates into CASSLTQGAGPQHF.

The chain couples TRBV25-1 to TRBJ1-2, with D possibly being TRBD1 (6 bases). CDR1 is MGHDK, CDR2 SYGVNS, per germline. Trimming left V 7 bases short and J 4 bases short, with 13 bases between. This CDR3 is 13 amino acids long. The DNA for the CDR3 is TGTGCCAGCACGGACAGCCCGATCTATGGCTACACCTTC. Its translation: CASTDSPIYGYTF.

The V gene is TRBV4-1, the J gene TRBJ1-2, with a weak D call TRBD1 (6 bases). Trimming removed 3 bases from V and 14 bases from J, with 19 bases in between. From germline, CDR1 is MGHRA and CDR2 YSYEKL. The CDR3 consists of 13 residues. CDR3 nucleotide sequence: TGCGCCAGCAGCCATCCCCAGGGGTCTCCCTTTACCTTC. Translating gives CASSHPQGSPFTF.

The chain is built from TRBV7-8 and TRBJ2-7; possible D gene TRBD1, 6 bases. Per the germline V gene, CDR1 is SGHVS and CDR2 is FQNEAQ. V was trimmed by 1 base and J by 3 bases, leaving 13 bases between them. The CDR3 sequence is 15 residues long. The CDR3 DNA follows: TGTGCCAGCAGCTTAGGGGGAGACAGGTTCTACGAGCAGTACTTC. Amino acid sequence: CASSLGGDRFYEQYF.

The rearrangement links TRBV7-3 to TRBJ1-4; D perhaps matches TRBD1 (5 bases). The CDR3 runs 15 residues. Germline V gene data show CDR1 as SGHTA and CDR2 as FQGTGA. V lost 5 bases and J lost 8, with 18 bases in between. CDR3: CASSTPTVKGEKLFF. CDR3 coding DNA: TGTGCCAGCAGCACCCCGACAGTCAAGGGGGAAAAACTGTTTTTT.